This entry is about one T cell receptor beta chain. What it recognizes is unknown. Generated by immunoSEQ multiplex PCR, the TCRdb table keeps only in-frame clones and is missing some. The sample holds around 300,000 clones, around 90% seen once. The record originates from a study of cytomegalovirus exposure and HLA in healthy donors. The wider study: A subsequent analysis reported that the roughly 130 validation repertoires were produced on the same platform that had also been used for the roughly 700 first-cohort repertoires. Study findings and constraints: In vitro testing confirmed a few CMV-associated chains as specific for CMV antigens. Rarity marked most TCR sequences, yet some public TCRs occurred in many donors. The study recorded 150 to 200 TCR beta chains that were cytomegalovirus-associated.

V lost 2 bases and J lost 4, with 28 bases in between. Germline V gene data show CDR1 as SGHRS and CDR2 as YFSETQ. The CDR3 runs to 19 residues. This TCR came from a woman in her thirties in good health and CMV-seropositive. Sequencing used PBMCs. The chain is built from TRBV5-1 and TRBJ2-7; D might be TRBD2 (5 bases). The CDR3 here is CASSLRHGKAGEVFYEQYF. In DNA, the CDR3 is TGCGCCAGCAGCTTACGACACGGTAAGGCGGGCGAGGTATTTTACGAGCAGTACTTC.